This TCR beta chain was sequenced during a study of vaccination effects on CD4 cells after COVID-19. The assay was immunoSEQ multiplex PCR, and TCRdb's table has in-frame clones only and misses some. This sample has over 80,000 clones, with 60% to 80% found just once. Germline-derived CDR1 and CDR2 are LNHNV and YYDKDF (reference sequence). This CDR3 contains 14 residues. V lost 3 bases, J lost 4 bases, and 12 bases lay in between. On this clone itself: What it binds is not known.

Peptide-pool stimulation followed by sequencing identified expanded antigen-specific CD4+ clonotypes in the ViraFEST assay. Subsequent to roughly 9 days of culture, CD4+ T cells were isolated. Participants each got two BNT162b2 or mRNA-1273 vaccine doses. The TCR sequence derives from a human donor who received a COVID-19 vaccine. Sequencing was performed on CD4+ T cells from PBMCs cultured with HCoV-OC43 spike peptides, taken after COVID-19 vaccination. The subset denotes: HCoV-OC43 spike overlapping peptide pool stimulation. The chain has TRBV15 and TRBJ1-1, with D perhaps TRBD1 (6 bases). CDR3 sequence (DNA): TGTGCCACCAGCAGCTACAGGGTGGCCACTGAAGCTTTCTTT. Its translation: CATSSYRVATEAFF.